This T cell receptor beta chain was sequenced in a study of CD8+ T cells in alopecia areata. Overall study context: Treatment of the treated patients consisted of oral tofacitinib, 5 to 10 mg twice daily.

Whole-study findings and limits: When scalp samples are sequenced, resident alphabeta T cells of normal skin are also captured.

RNA extraction was followed by reverse transcription into cDNA, which acted as the sequencing template. TCRdb's table, derived via immunoSEQ multiplex PCR, lists solely in-frame clones and lacks some. The sample carries about 250,000 clones, 60% recorded once. As to treatment: oral pan-JAK inhibitor, 5-10 mg twice daily. Obtained from alopecia areata patients were lesional scalp punch biopsies along with peripheral blood. This clone occurred a few times. The antigen remains unidentified. This sequence originates from a human donor with alopecia areata. The sequencing used CD4+ T cells sorted from blood, collected at roughly week 52, from a patient treated with tofacitinib.

CDR3 in amino acids: CATTSTVYGYTF. The CDR3, as DNA: TGTGCCACCACCTCGACGGTATATGGCTACACCTTC. V gene TRBV7-3 combines with J gene TRBJ1-2; D uncertain. The CDR3 is made up of 12 amino acids. Deletions cut 10 bases from V and 5 bases from J, with 14 bases between. The germline gives CDR1 SGHTA, CDR2 FQGTGA.